This T cell receptor beta chain was captured in a study of T cell responses to AZD1222 COVID-19 vaccine. Measured with immunoSEQ multiplex PCR; TCRdb has only the in-frame clones, and not every one. Of tens of thousands of clones in the sample, 75% to 95% were seen once. This receptor was obtained from an adult who received the AZD1222 COVID-19 vaccine. The sequences come from peripheral blood, collected 28 days after the second AZD1222 dose.

CDR3 DNA sequence: TGTGCCAGCAGCTTTCCAGGCACCGGGGAGCTGTTTTTT. It encodes CASSFPGTGELFF. The genes are TRBV11-2 and TRBJ2-2; D gene unclear. This CDR3 contains 13 residues. Trimming pared 3 bases from V and 4 bases from J, leaving 6 bases between. Germline V gene sequence: CDR1 SGHAT, CDR2 FQNNGV.